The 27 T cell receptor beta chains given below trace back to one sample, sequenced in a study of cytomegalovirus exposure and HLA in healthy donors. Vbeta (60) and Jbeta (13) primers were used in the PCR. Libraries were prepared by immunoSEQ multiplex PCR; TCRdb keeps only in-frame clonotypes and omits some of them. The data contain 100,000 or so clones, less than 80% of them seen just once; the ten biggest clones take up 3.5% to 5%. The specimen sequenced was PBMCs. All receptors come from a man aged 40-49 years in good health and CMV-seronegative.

The CDR3 loop is CASSYSSYPNTEAFF. The CDR3, as DNA: TGTGCCAGCAGTTACAGTTCCTACCCGAACACTGAAGCTTTCTTT. This sequence joins TRBV6-5 and TRBJ1-1; D gene ambiguous. V lost 2 bases and J lost 1, with 11 bases in between. This CDR3 has 15 residues. The V gene's germline CDR1 is MNHEY and CDR2 SVGAGI.

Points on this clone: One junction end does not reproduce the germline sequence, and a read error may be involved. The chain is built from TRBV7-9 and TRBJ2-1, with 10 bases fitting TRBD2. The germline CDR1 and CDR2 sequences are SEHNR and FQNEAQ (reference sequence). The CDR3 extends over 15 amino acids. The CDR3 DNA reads TGTGCCAGCAGCATAGCGGGGGGATCCTACAATGAGCAGTTCTTC. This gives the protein CASSIAGGSYNEQFF.

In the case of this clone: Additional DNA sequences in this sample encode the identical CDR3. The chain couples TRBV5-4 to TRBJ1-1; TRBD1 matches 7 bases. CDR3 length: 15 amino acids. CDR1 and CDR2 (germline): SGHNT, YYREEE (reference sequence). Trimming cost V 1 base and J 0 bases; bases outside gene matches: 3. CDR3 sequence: CASSLSQGVNTEAFF. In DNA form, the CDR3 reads TGTGCCAGCAGCTTGTCCCAGGGGGTGAACACTGAAGCTTTCTTT.

CDR3 nucleotide sequence: TGCGCCAGCAGCTTGGAAACAGCCAGATATGGCTACACCTTC. This encodes CASSLETARYGYTF. The V and J genes are TRBV5-1 and TRBJ1-2, with no clear D. This CDR3 comprises 14 residues. CDR1 SGHRS and CDR2 YFSETQ come from the germline V gene. V was cut by 0 bases and J by 5 bases, with 11 bases left in between.

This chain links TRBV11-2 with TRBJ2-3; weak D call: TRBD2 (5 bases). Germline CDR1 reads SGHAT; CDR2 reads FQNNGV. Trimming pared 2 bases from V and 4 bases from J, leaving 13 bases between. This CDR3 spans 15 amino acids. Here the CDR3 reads CASSLRLAGADTQYF. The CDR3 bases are TGTGCCAGCAGCTTACGCCTAGCCGGCGCAGATACGCAGTATTTT.

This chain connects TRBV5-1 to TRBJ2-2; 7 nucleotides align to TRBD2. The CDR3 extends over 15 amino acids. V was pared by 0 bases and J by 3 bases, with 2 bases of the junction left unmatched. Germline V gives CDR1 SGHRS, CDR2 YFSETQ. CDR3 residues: CASSLEGRDTGELFF. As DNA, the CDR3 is TGCGCCAGCAGCTTGGAAGGGAGGGACACCGGGGAGCTGTTTTTT.

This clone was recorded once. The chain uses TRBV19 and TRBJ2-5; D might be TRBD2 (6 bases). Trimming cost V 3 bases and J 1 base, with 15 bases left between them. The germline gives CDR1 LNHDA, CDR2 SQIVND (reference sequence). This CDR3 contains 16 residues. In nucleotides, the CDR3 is TGTGCCAGTAGTATTTGGTCTAGCGAGAGCCAAGAGACCCAGTACTTC. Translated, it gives CASSIWSSESQETQYF.

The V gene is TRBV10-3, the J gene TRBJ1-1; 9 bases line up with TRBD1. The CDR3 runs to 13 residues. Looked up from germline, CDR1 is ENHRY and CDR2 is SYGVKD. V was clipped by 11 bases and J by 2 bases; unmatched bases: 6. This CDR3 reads CAASDRGNTEAFF. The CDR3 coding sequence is TGTGCCGCCTCGGACAGGGGTAACACTGAAGCTTTCTTT.

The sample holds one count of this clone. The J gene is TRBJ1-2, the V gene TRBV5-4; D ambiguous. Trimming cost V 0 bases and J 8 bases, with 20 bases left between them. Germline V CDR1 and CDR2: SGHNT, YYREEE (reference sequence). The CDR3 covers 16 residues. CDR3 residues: CASSLDGYAGRRGYTF. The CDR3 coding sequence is TGTGCCAGCAGCTTGGATGGGTATGCCGGTCGGAGGGGCTACACCTTC.

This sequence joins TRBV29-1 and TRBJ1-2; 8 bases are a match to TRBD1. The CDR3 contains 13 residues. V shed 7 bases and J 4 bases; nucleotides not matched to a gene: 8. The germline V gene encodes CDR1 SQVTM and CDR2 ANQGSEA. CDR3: CSGGTGGSYGYTF. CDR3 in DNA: TGCAGCGGGGGGACAGGTGGTTCCTATGGCTACACCTTC.

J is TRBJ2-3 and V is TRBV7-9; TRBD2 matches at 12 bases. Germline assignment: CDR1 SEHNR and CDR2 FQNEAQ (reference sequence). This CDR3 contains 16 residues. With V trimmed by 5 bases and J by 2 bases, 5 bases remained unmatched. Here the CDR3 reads CASSRLAGALTDTQYF. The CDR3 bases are TGTGCCAGCAGCCGACTAGCGGGGGCCCTCACAGATACGCAGTATTTT.

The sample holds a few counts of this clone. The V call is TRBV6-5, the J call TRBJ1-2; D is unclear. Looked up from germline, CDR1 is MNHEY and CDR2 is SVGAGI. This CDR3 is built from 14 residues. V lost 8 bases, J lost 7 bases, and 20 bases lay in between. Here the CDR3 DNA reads TGTGCCAGCTCCCTAGCCCCCGATCTTGCTGGCTACACCTTC. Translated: CASSLAPDLAGYTF.

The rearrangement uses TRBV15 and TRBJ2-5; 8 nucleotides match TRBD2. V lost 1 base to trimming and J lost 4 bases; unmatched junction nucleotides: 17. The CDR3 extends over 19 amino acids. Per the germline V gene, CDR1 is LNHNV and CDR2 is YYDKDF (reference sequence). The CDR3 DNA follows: TGTGCCACCAGCAGAGGTACCCTCACTCCGGGACTAGGGGGAGAGACCCAGTACTTC. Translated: CATSRGTLTPGLGGETQYF.

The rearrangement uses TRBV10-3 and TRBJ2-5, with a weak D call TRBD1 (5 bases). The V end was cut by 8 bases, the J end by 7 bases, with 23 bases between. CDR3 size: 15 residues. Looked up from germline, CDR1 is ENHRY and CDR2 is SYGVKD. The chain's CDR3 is CAIGTKTGPPGTQYF. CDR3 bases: TGTGCCATCGGAACAAAAACAGGACCTCCAGGGACCCAGTACTTC.

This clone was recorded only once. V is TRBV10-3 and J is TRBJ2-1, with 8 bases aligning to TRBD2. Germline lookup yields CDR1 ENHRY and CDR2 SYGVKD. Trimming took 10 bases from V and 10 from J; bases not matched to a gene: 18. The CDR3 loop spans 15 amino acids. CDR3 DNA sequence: TGTGCCACGGGAGGGGGTTCGGCTAGCGGAGAAGAGCAGTTCTTC. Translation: CATGGGSASGEEQFF.

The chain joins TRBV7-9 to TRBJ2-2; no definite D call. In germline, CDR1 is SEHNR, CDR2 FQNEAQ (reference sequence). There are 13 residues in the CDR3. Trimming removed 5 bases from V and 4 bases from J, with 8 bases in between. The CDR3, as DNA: TGTGCCAGCAGCCCCAGATTCACCGGGGAGCTGTTTTTT. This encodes CASSPRFTGELFF.

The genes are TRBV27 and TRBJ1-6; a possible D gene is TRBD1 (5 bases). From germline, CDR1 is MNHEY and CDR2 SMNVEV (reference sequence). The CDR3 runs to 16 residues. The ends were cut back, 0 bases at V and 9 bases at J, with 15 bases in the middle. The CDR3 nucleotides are TGTGCCAGCAGTTTATCGGGGGGAGGGTCACGTTCACCCCTCCACTTT. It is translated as CASSLSGGGSRSPLHF.

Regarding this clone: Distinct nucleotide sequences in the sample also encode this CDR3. The CDR3 bases are TGTGCCATCAGTGCAGGGGCTGGAAACACCATATATTTT. Protein: CAISAGAGNTIYF. The chain employs TRBV10-3 and TRBJ1-3; D may be TRBD1 (6 bases). Trimming removed 4 bases at V and 2 bases at J, with 6 bases between. The CDR3 has 13 amino acids. CDR1 ENHRY and CDR2 SYGVKD come from the germline V gene.

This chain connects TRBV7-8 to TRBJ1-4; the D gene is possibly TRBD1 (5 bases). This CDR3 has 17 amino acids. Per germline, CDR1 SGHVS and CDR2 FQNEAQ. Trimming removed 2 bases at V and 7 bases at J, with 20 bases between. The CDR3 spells CASSLMSGGGEGEKLFF. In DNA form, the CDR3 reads TGTGCCAGCAGCTTAATGTCCGGGGGAGGGGAGGGTGAAAAACTGTTTTTT.

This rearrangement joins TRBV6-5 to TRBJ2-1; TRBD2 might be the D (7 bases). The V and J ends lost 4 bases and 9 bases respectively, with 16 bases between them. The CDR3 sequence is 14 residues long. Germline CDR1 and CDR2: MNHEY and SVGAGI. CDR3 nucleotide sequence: TGTGCCAGCAGTTCCCCCGGGGGGCCGGGTGAGCAGTTCTTC. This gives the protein CASSSPGGPGEQFF.

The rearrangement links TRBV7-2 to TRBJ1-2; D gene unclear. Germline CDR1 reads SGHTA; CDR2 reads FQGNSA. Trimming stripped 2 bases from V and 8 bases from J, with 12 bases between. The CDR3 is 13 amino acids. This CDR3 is CASSLIVGAGYTF. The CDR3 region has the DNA TGTGCCAGCAGCTTAATTGTGGGCGCGGGCTACACCTTC.

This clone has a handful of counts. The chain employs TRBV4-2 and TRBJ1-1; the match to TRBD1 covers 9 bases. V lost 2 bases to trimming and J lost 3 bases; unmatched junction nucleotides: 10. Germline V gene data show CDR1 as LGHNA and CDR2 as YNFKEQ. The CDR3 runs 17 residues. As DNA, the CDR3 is TGTGCCAGCAGCCAATACCGGGACAGGGCATCGGACACTGAAGCTTTCTTT. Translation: CASSQYRDRASDTEAFF.

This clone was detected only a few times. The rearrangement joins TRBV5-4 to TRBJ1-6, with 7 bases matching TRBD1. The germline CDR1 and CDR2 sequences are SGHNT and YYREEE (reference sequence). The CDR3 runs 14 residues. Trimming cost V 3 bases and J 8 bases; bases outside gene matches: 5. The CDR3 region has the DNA TGTGCCAGCAGCTCCCGACAGGGTTATTCACCCCTCCACTTT. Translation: CASSSRQGYSPLHF.

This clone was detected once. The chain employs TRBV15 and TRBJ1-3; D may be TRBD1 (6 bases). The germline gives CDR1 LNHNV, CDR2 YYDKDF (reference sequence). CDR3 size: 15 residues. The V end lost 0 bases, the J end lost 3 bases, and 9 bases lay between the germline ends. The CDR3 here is CATSREQGYGNTIYF. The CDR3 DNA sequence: TGTGCCACCAGCAGAGAACAGGGCTATGGAAACACCATATATTTT.

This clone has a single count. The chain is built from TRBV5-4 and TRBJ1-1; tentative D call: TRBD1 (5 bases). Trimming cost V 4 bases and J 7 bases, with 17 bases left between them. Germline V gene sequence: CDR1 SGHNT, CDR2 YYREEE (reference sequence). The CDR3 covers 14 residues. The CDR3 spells CASSQTGGSGEAFF. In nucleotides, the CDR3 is TGTGCCAGCAGCCAGACCGGGGGGAGCGGTGAAGCTTTCTTT.

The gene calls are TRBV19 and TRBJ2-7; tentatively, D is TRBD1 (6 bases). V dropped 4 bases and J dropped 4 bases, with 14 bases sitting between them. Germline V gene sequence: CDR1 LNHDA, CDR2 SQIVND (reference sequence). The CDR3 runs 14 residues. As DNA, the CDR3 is TGTGCCAGTAGTACCCGGTTGGGGGCATACGAGCAGTACTTC. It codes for CASSTRLGAYEQYF.

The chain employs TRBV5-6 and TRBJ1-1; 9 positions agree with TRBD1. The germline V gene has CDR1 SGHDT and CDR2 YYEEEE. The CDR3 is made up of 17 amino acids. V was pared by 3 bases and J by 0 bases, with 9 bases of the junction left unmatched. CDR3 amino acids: CASSYAPGTGLNTEAFF. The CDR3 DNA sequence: TGTGCCAGCAGCTACGCTCCCGGGACAGGGTTGAACACTGAAGCTTTCTTT. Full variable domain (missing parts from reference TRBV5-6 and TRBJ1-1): DAGVTQSPTHLIKTRGQQVTLRCSPKSGHDTVSWYQQALGQGPQFIFQYYEEEERQRGNFPDRFSGHQFPNYSSELNVNALLLGDSALYLCASSYAPGTGLNTEAFFGQGTRLTVV.